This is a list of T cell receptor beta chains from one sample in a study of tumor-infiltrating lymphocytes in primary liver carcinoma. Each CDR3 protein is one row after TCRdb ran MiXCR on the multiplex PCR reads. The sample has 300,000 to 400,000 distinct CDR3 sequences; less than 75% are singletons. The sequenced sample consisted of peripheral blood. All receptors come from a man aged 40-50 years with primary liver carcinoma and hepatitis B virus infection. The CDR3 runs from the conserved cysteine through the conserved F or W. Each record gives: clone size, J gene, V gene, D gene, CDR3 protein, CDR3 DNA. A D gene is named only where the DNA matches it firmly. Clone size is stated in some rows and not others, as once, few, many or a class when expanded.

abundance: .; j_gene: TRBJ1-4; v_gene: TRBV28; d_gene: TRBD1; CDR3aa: CASRAGGGEKLFF; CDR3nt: TGTGCCAGCAGGGCAGGGGGGGGTGAAAAACTGTTTTTT
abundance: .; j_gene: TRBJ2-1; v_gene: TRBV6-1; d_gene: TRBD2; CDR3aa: CASSQTGVAGEF; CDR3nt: TGTGCCAGCAGTCAGACGGGAGTAGCGGGCGAGTTC
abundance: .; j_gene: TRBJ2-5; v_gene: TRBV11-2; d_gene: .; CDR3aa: CVSSRGPTSRETQYF; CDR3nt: TGTGTCAGCAGCCGTGGCCCCACTAGTCGTGAGACCCAGTACTTC
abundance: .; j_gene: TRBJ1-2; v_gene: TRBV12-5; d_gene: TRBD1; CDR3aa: CASALDLGDRPIGYTF; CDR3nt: TGTGCTAGTGCTTTGGACCTGGGGGACAGGCCTATTGGCTACACCTTC
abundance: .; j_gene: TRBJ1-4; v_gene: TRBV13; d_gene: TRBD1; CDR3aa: CASSMGTGAEKLFF; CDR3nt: TGTGCCAGCAGTATGGGGACAGGCGCTGAAAAACTGTTTTTT
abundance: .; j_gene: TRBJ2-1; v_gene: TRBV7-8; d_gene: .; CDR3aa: CASSVVARTRGEQFF; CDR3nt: TGTGCCAGCAGCGTAGTTGCCAGGACGAGGGGTGAGCAGTTCTTC
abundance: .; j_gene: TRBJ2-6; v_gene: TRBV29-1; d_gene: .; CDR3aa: CIVRATGANVQTF; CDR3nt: TGCATCGTTCGTGCCACTGGGGCCAACGTCCAGACTTTC
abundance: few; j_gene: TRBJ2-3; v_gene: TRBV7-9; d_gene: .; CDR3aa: CASSLDRYTQYF; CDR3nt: TGTGCCAGCAGCTTAGATCGCTATACGCAGTATTTT
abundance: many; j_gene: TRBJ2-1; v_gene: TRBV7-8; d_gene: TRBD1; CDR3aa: CASSSLGTGGSYNEQFF; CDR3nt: TGTGCCAGCAGCTCCCTTGGGACAGGGGGCTCCTACAATGAGCAGTTCTTC
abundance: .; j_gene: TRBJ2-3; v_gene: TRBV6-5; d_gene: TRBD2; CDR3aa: CASSYERGRRDTQYF; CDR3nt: TGTGCCAGCAGTTACGAGCGGGGACGCAGAGATACACAGTATTTT
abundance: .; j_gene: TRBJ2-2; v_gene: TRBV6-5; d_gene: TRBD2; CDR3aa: CATSGGFTGELFF; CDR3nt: TGTGCCACCTCGGGGGGGTTCACCGGGGAGCTGTTTTTT
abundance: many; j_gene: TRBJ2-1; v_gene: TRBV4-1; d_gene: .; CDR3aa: CASSQVGGFGDEQFF; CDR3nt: TGCGCCAGCAGCCAAGTTGGCGGGTTTGGAGATGAGCAGTTCTTC
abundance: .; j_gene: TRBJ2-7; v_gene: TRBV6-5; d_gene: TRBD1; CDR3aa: CASSHGQGGFYEQYF; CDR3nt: TGTGCCAGCAGCCACGGACAGGGGGGGTTCTACGAGCAGTACTTC
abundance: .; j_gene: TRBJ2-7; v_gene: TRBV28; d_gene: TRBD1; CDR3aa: CASNHGPGTGAYEQYF; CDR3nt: TGTGCCAGCAACCACGGCCCCGGGACAGGAGCCTACGAGCAGTACTTC